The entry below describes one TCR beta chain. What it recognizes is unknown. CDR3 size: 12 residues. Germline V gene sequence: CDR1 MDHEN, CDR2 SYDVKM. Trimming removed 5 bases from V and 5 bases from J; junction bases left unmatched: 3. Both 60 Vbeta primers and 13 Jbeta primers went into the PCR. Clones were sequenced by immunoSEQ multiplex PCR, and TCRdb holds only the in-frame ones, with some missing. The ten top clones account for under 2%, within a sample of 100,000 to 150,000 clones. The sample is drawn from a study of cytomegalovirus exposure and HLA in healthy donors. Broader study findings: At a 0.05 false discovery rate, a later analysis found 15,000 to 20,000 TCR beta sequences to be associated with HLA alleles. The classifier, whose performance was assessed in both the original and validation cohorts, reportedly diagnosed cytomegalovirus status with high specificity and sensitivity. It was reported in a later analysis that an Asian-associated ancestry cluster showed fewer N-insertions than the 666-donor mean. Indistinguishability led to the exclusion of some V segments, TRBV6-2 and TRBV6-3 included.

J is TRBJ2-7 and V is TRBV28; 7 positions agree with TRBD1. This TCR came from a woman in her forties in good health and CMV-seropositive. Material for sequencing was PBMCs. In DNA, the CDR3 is TGTGCCAGCAGTGAGGGGGCCGACGAGCAGTACTTC. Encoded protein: CASSEGADEQYF.